Below, 24 T cell receptor beta chains from the same sample are listed, as sequenced in a study of blood T cell repertoires in COVID-19. Assay used: immunoSEQ multiplex PCR; TCRdb lists only in-frame clones, some missing. Here the sample spans about 240,000 clones, about nine tenths being singletons. Material for sequencing was peripheral blood. The receptors come from a man aged 60 to 69 who had recovered from COVID-19.

Worth noting for this clone: Additional DNA sequences in this sample encode the identical CDR3. The chain joins TRBV18 to TRBJ1-5; 7 bases match TRBD1. This CDR3 spans 15 amino acids. V gave up 3 bases and J gave up 0 bases; unmatched junction bases: 2. Germline CDR1 reads KGHSH; CDR2 reads LQKENI. This CDR3 is CASSPPGGSNQPQHF. The CDR3 DNA reads as TGTGCCAGCTCACCCCCAGGGGGTAGCAATCAGCCCCAGCATTTT.

The V call is TRBV6-2 or TRBV6-3, the J call TRBJ1-2, with D possibly matching TRBD1 (6 bases). CDR1 and CDR2 from the germline V gene are MNHEY and SVGEGT. This CDR3 spans 13 amino acids. Trimming shortened V by 6 bases and J by 4 bases, and 12 bases separated the two germline ends. The CDR3 bases are TGTGCCAGCAGCCTACAGGGAACCTATGGCTACACCTTC. Translating gives CASSLQGTYGYTF.

V and J are TRBV6-2 or TRBV6-3 and TRBJ2-2, with TRBD2 identical over 14 bases. Looked up from germline, CDR1 is MNHEY and CDR2 is SVGEGT. The CDR3 loop spans 19 amino acids. J was trimmed by 2 bases and V by 0 bases; bases with no gene match: 5. CDR3 DNA sequence: TGTGCCAGCAGTTACTCGAGACTAGCGGGGGGGATAAACACCGGGGAGCTGTTTTTT. Residues: CASSYSRLAGGINTGELFF.

This chain links TRBV7-6 with TRBJ2-7; TRBD1 agrees at 7 bases. Trimming at V came to 3 bases and at J to 3 bases, leaving 8 bases not matched to a gene. This CDR3 comprises 15 residues. Germline-derived CDR1 and CDR2 are SGHVS and FNYEAQ. CDR3 nucleotide sequence: TGTGCCAGCAGCTTCGCCCAGACAGGGATCTACGAGCAGTACTTC. Protein: CASSFAQTGIYEQYF.

This chain uses TRBV3-1 (or the pseudogene TRBV3-2) with TRBJ1-5, with D uncertain. The V gene lost 1 base and the J gene lost 6 bases, with 10 bases spanning the gap. This CDR3 is built from 14 residues. CDR1 and CDR2 (germline): LGHDT, YNNKEL (reference sequence). The CDR3 sequence is CASSQGRGPQPQHF. CDR3 coding DNA: TGTGCCAGCAGCCAAGGCCGAGGGCCTCAGCCCCAGCATTTT.

This sequence joins TRBV5-1 and TRBJ1-1; D may be TRBD1 (5 bases). Germline V CDR1 and CDR2: SGHRS, YFSETQ. Trimming removed 4 bases at V and 3 bases at J, with 19 bases between. This CDR3 is built from 16 residues. CDR3 coding DNA: TGCGCCAGCAGCCCGAAAAGCCCGGGGGGTGACACTGAAGCTTTCTTT. Translated, it gives CASSPKSPGGDTEAFF.

The chain employs TRBV9 and TRBJ2-5; 12 bases line up with TRBD2. CDR3 length: 16 residues. Germline V gene data show CDR1 as SGDLS and CDR2 as YYNGEE. Unmatched junction bases numbered 8, after V lost 3 bases and J lost 5 bases. The CDR3 is CASSGTGLAGRETQYF. The CDR3 region has the DNA TGTGCCAGCAGCGGGACCGGACTAGCGGGGCGTGAGACCCAGTACTTC.

The chain carries TRBV3-1 (or the pseudogene TRBV3-2) and TRBJ1-1; possible D gene TRBD1, 6 bases. V was pared by 1 base and J by 6 bases, with 12 bases between. The CDR3 covers 14 residues. CDR1 and CDR2 from the germline V gene are LGHDT and YNNKEL (reference sequence). The CDR3 coding sequence is TGTGCCAGCAGCCAAGTAAAGGGGGGGTCTGAAGCTTTCTTT. As protein: CASSQVKGGSEAFF.

This clone occurred a few times. This chain joins TRBV7-2 and TRBJ2-2; TRBD2 matches 12 bases. CDR1 and CDR2 (germline): SGHTA, FQGNSA. Trimming cost V 3 bases and J 4 bases; bases outside gene matches: 12. CDR3 length: 19 amino acids. CDR3 protein: CASSFPALAGGRVTGELFF. The CDR3 DNA sequence: TGTGCCAGCAGCTTTCCCGCCCTAGCGGGGGGGCGGGTCACCGGGGAGCTGTTTTTT.

The rearrangement joins TRBV5-1 to TRBJ2-5; the D is unclear. CDR3 length equals 12 residues. The V and J ends lost 5 bases and 1 base respectively, with 6 bases between them. From germline, CDR1 is SGHRS and CDR2 YFSETQ. CDR3: CASSHSQETQYF. The CDR3 nucleotides are TGCGCCAGCAGTCACAGCCAAGAGACCCAGTACTTC.

This chain joins TRBV29-1 and TRBJ1-5; 11 bases map to TRBD1. V was pared by 6 bases and J by 7 bases, with 11 bases of the junction left unmatched. The germline gives CDR1 SQVTM, CDR2 ANQGSEA. The CDR3 length is 15 residues. The CDR3 bases are TGCAGCGTCGCCCCGGGCGGGACAGGGGGACAGCCCCAGCATTTT. As protein: CSVAPGGTGGQPQHF.

The rearrangement joins TRBV6-5 to TRBJ1-1, with D tentatively TRBD1 (6 bases). The V gene's germline CDR1 is MNHEY and CDR2 SVGAGI. This CDR3 contains 14 residues. Trimming took 7 bases from V and 0 from J, leaving 12 bases between them. The CDR3 nucleotides read TGTGCCAGCAACAGAGGGGGGGTGAACACTGAAGCTTTCTTT. This sequence encodes CASNRGGVNTEAFF.

V usage is TRBV10-1 and J usage is TRBJ2-1; 13 bases line up with TRBD2. V lost 6 bases, J lost 7 bases, and 6 bases stayed unmatched. Germline V gene lookup returns CDR1 WNHNN and CDR2 SYGVQD (reference sequence). The CDR3 has 15 amino acids. The CDR3 DNA is TGCGCCAGCAGCCTAACTAGCGGGGGGGCGAATGAGCAGTTCTTC. The encoded protein is CASSLTSGGANEQFF.

The chain has TRBV6-5 and TRBJ2-1; D gene ambiguous. The CDR3 has 11 amino acids. The V and J ends lost 7 bases and 5 bases respectively, with 6 bases between them. The germline CDR1 and CDR2 sequences are MNHEY and SVGAGI. For the CDR3, the DNA is TGTGCCAGCATCGGTCACAATGAGCAGTTCTTC. Amino acid sequence: CASIGHNEQFF.

The chain uses TRBV19 and TRBJ2-3; D is unclear. Germline assignment: CDR1 LNHDA and CDR2 SQIVND (reference sequence). The CDR3 spans 17 residues. The V end lost 9 bases, the J end lost 5 bases, and 27 bases lay between the germline ends. The CDR3 coding sequence is TGTGCCAGCTCCCAGCCCCACATCGAACAGATAATAGATACGCAGTATTTT. This encodes CASSQPHIEQIIDTQYF.

The chain is built from TRBV6-5 and TRBJ2-3; 9 positions match TRBD2. The germline gives CDR1 MNHEY, CDR2 SVGAGI. Trimming at V came to 6 bases and at J to 4 bases, leaving 2 bases not matched to a gene. The CDR3 runs 13 residues. The CDR3 reads CASRGLASDTQYF. The CDR3 nucleotides read TGTGCCAGCAGGGGACTAGCTTCAGATACGCAGTATTTT.

V and J are TRBV19 and TRBJ1-3; TRBD1 matches at 8 bases. The CDR3 contains 14 residues. After removal of 6 bases from V and 2 bases from J, the junction contained 3 bases not matched to a gene. Germline lookup yields CDR1 LNHDA and CDR2 SQIVND (reference sequence). This chain's CDR3 is CASRATGAGNTIYF. The CDR3 DNA reads as TGTGCCAGTAGGGCGACAGGGGCTGGAAACACCATATATTTT.

The V gene is TRBV30, the J gene TRBJ2-2; no reliable D call. The CDR3 spans 14 residues. The V end was cut by 5 bases, the J end by 1 base, with 11 bases between. Germline-derived CDR1 and CDR2 are GTSNPN and SVGIG (reference sequence). CDR3 nucleotides: TGTGCCTGGTCCCAGAATCTGAACACCGGGGAGCTGTTTTTT. This gives the protein CAWSQNLNTGELFF.

This sequence joins TRBV4-1 and TRBJ1-5; 8 bases line up with TRBD1. Trimming removed 4 bases from V and 8 bases from J; junction bases left unmatched: 10. There are 15 residues in the CDR3. The V gene's germline CDR1 is MGHRA and CDR2 YSYEKL. The CDR3 nucleotides read TGCGCCAGCAGCCCATCGGACAGGGTGGGGGAGCCCCAGCATTTT. Encoded protein: CASSPSDRVGEPQHF.

The chain has TRBV5-1 and TRBJ2-1; D is possibly TRBD2 (5 bases). The CDR3 sequence is 14 residues long. V shed 0 bases and J shed 9 bases, with 13 bases lying between them. The germline V gene encodes CDR1 SGHRS and CDR2 YFSETQ. The CDR3 region has the DNA TGCGCCAGCAGCTTGGGGAGGCAGGCTGGTGAGCAGTTCTTC. Translating gives CASSLGRQAGEQFF.

The chain is built from TRBV2 and TRBJ2-5; D might be TRBD2 (6 bases). The ends were cut back, 6 bases at V and 5 bases at J, with 13 bases in the middle. Germline lookup yields CDR1 SNHLY and CDR2 FYNNEI. The CDR3 runs to 13 residues. The CDR3 region is CASRITSRETQYF. CDR3 DNA sequence: TGTGCCAGCAGGATAACTAGCAGGGAGACCCAGTACTTC.

V gene TRBV9 combines with J gene TRBJ1-1; 7 nucleotides align to TRBD1. The CDR3 is made up of 15 amino acids. Germline V gene sequence: CDR1 SGDLS, CDR2 YYNGEE. V was clipped by 0 bases and J by 7 bases; unmatched bases: 9. This CDR3 reads CASSVGRGREGEAFF. The CDR3 nucleotides are TGTGCCAGCAGCGTAGGGAGGGGGCGCGAAGGTGAAGCTTTCTTT.

The V call is TRBV5-1, the J call TRBJ1-1; no reliable D call. In germline, CDR1 is SGHRS, CDR2 YFSETQ. V was pared by 9 bases and J by 10 bases, with 7 bases between. The CDR3 consists of 8 residues. For the CDR3, the DNA is TGCGCCACCCGGGTAGCTTTCTTT. It specifies CATRVAFF. Using reference TRBV5-1 and TRBJ1-1 for the parts outside the CDR3, the full variable domain is KAGVTQTPRYLIKTRGQQVTLSCSPISGHRSVSWYQQTPGQGLQFLFEYFSETQRNKGNFPGRFSGRQFSNSRSEMNVSTLELGDSALYLCATRVAFFGQGTRLTVV.

The chain combines TRBV19 with TRBJ1-1; the D gene is possibly TRBD1 (5 bases). The ends were cut back, 5 bases at V and 5 bases at J, with 9 bases in the middle. The CDR3 is made up of 12 amino acids. Germline V gene data show CDR1 as LNHDA and CDR2 as SQIVND (reference sequence). The CDR3 spells CASSDSQTEAFF. CDR3 bases: TGTGCCAGTAGTGACAGCCAAACTGAAGCTTTCTTT.